The following is a T cell receptor (beta chain) sequence with its context. The J segment lost 7 bases and the V segment lost 5 bases, leaving 5 bases of the junction unmatched. This CDR3 is 14 amino acids long. Looked up from germline, CDR1 is LNHDA and CDR2 is SQIVND (reference sequence). The sample originates from a study of control samples from healthy donors and cancer patients. Sequencing used immunoSEQ multiplex PCR; TCRdb keeps in-frame clones, though not all of them. Of about 150,000 clones in the sample, roughly 90% were seen once. The clonotype was recovered from a woman younger than 45 in good health. Sequenced sample: blood. The chain employs TRBV19 and TRBJ1-6; TRBD1 aligns across 7 bases. The CDR3 is CASSATGNNSPLHF. CDR3 DNA: TGTGCCAGTAGTGCGACAGGGAACAATTCACCCCTCCACTTT. The whole variable domain, remainder taken from reference TRBV19 and TRBJ1-6, is DGGITQSPKYLFRKEGQNVTLSCEQNLNHDAMYWYRQDPGQGLRLIYYSQIVNDFQKGDIAEGYSVSREKKESFPLTVTSAQKNPTAFYLCASSATGNNSPLHFGNGTRLTVT.